These 8 T cell receptor beta chains were sequenced from one sample in a study of CD8 T cells in ankylosing spondylitis. General study results and limits: It appeared that ankylosing spondylitis blood was characterized by a TCR beta motif of about 8 highly homologous variants.

The antigens these receptors bind are not known. A single record per CDR3 protein comes from TCRdb applying MiXCR to the 5' RACE reads. This table holds 470,000 or so distinct CDR3 sequences, roughly a quarter found once. The sequenced material came from blood, either unsorted or a sorted T cell fraction (not recorded which). All receptors derive from a male donor with ankylosing spondylitis.

The CDR3: CASRRTGTGVNEQFF. CDR3 coding DNA: TGCGCCAGCCGCAGAACCGGGACAGGGGTCAATGAGCAGTTCTTC. The chain employs TRBV5-1 and TRBJ2-1; 10 bases fit TRBD1. CDR3 size: 15 residues. The V and J ends lost 7 bases and 6 bases, in that order; junction bases with no gene match: 10. Germline assignment: CDR1 SGHRS and CDR2 YFSETQ.

This clonotype was counted ten times or more. The chain has TRBV20-1 and TRBJ1-4; D is unresolved. V was cut by 0 bases and J by 8 bases, with 10 bases left in between. The CDR3 runs 13 residues. The germline V gene has CDR1 DFQATT and CDR2 SNEGSKA (reference sequence). CDR3 coding DNA: TGCAGTGCTAGAGATATGACGAGGGAAAAACTGTTTTTT. Residues: CSARDMTREKLFF.

This clonotype was seen only a few times. The rearrangement joins TRBV5-1 to TRBJ2-2; D uncertain. Trimming pared 4 bases from V and 0 bases from J, leaving 7 bases between. This CDR3 is built from 14 residues. Germline V gives CDR1 SGHRS, CDR2 YFSETQ. The CDR3 DNA sequence: TGCGCCAGCAGCGGCAGCACGAACACCGGGGAGCTGTTTTTT. It is translated as CASSGSTNTGELFF. The variable domain in full, completed from reference TRBV5-1 and TRBJ2-2, reads KAGVTQTPRYLIKTRGQQVTLSCSPISGHRSVSWYQQTPGQGLQFLFEYFSETQRNKGNFPGRFSGRQFSNSRSEMNVSTLELGDSALYLCASSGSTNTGELFFGEGSRLTVL.

CDR3 DNA: TGCGCCAGCAGCTTGGCAGGATTGTTGAGCGGGAGGGCCGTAGAGACCCAGTACTTC. Its translation is CASSLAGLLSGRAVETQYF. This chain connects TRBV5-1 to TRBJ2-5, with TRBD2 matching over 10 bases. Trimming removed 0 bases from V and 4 bases from J; junction bases left unmatched: 15. The CDR3 is made up of 19 amino acids. Germline CDR1 and CDR2: SGHRS and YFSETQ. Complete variable domain (other parts from reference TRBV5-1 and TRBJ2-5): KAGVTQTPRYLIKTRGQQVTLSCSPISGHRSVSWYQQTPGQGLQFLFEYFSETQRNKGNFPGRFSGRQFSNSRSEMNVSTLELGDSALYLCASSLAGLLSGRAVETQYFGPGTRLLVL.

CDR3 amino acids: CASSSVAGGGVEQYF. CDR3 in DNA: TGTGCCAGCAGCTCAGTAGCGGGAGGAGGGGTCGAGCAGTACTTC. The rearrangement links TRBV7-2 to TRBJ2-7; 10 bases match TRBD2. Losses at the gene ends were 4 bases for V and 6 bases for J; bases not matched to a gene: 9. The germline V gene has CDR1 SGHTA and CDR2 FQGNSA. This CDR3 has 15 residues.

J is TRBJ2-5 and V is TRBV20-1; weak D call: TRBD2 (5 bases). The CDR3 is 15 amino acids. Trimming pared 4 bases from V and 1 base from J, leaving 16 bases between. Germline CDR1 reads DFQATT; CDR2 reads SNEGSKA (reference sequence). The CDR3 spells CSATPTEGSQETQYF. The CDR3, as DNA: TGCAGTGCTACCCCGACCGAGGGCAGCCAAGAGACCCAGTACTTC.

The chain joins TRBV7-8 to TRBJ1-3; D gene uncertain. The CDR3 sequence is 16 residues long. The V end lost 4 bases, the J end lost 0 bases, and 13 bases lay between the germline ends. Germline-derived CDR1 and CDR2 are SGHVS and FQNEAQ. The CDR3 coding sequence is TGTGCCAGCAGCTCCGCACCCCGTTCCTCTGGAAACACCATATATTTT. Protein product: CASSSAPRSSGNTIYF. The complete variable domain, with remaining parts taken from reference TRBV7-8 and TRBJ1-3, reads GAGVSQSPRYKVAKRGQDVALRCDPISGHVSLFWYQQALGQGPEFLTYFQNEAQLDKSGLPSDRFFAERPEGSVSTLKIQRTQQEDSAVYLCASSSAPRSSGNTIYFGEGSWLTVV.

At least ten counts were recorded for this clonotype. This chain connects TRBV15 to TRBJ2-2; D is undetermined. CDR3 length: 15 residues. V dropped 5 bases and J dropped 7 bases, with 17 bases sitting between them. CDR1 is LNHNV and CDR2 is YYDKDF in the germline V gene (reference sequence). CDR3 region: CATSDQMGLHGELFF. The CDR3 DNA reads as TGTGCCACCAGCGACCAAATGGGCCTCCACGGGGAGCTGTTTTTT.